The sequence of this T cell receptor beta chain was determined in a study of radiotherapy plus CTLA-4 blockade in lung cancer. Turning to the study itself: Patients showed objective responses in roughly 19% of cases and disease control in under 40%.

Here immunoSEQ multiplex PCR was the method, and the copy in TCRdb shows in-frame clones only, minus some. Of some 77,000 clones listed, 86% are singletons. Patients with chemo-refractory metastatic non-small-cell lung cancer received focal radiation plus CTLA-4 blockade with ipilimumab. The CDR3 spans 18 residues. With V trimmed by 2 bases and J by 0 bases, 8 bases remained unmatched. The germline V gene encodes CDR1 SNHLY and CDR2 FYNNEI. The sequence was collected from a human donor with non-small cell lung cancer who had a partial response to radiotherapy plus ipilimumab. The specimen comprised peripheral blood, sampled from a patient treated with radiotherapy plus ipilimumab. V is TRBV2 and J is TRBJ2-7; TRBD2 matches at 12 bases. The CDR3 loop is CASSERTSGRSSSYEQYF. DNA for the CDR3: TGTGCCAGCAGTGAAAGAACTAGCGGGAGGAGCAGCTCCTACGAGCAGTACTTC.